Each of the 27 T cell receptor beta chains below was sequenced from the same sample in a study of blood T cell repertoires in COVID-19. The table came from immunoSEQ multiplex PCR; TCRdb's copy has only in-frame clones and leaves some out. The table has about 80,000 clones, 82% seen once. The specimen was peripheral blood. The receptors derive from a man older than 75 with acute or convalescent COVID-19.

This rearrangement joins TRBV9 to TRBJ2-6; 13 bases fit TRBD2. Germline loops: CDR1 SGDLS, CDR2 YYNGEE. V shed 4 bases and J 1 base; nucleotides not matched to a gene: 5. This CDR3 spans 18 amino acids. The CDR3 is CASSLWTSGGSGANVLTF. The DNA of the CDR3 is TGTGCCAGCAGCCTATGGACTAGCGGGGGATCTGGGGCCAACGTCCTGACTTTC. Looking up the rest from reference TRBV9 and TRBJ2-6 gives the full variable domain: DSGVTQTPKHLITATGQRVTLRCSPRSGDLSVYWYQQSLDQGLQFLIQYYNGEERAKGNILERFSAQQFPDLHSELNLSSLELGDSALYFCASSLWTSGGSGANVLTFGAGSRLTVL.

Here the CDR3 DNA reads TGTGCCAGCAGCCAAGATGAACAGGCCCCAAATTCACCCCTCCACTTT. Residues: CASSQDEQAPNSPLHF. V and J are TRBV3-1 (or the pseudogene TRBV3-2) and TRBJ1-6; possibly TRBD1 for D (5 bases). CDR3 length: 16 amino acids. The V gene lost 0 bases and the J gene lost 7 bases, with 13 bases spanning the gap. Germline lookup yields CDR1 LGHDT and CDR2 YNNKEL (reference sequence).

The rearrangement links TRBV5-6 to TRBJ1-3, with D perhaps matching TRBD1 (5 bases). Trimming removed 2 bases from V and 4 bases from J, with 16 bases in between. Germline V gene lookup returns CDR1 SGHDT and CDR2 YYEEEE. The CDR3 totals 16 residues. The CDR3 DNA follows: TGTGCCAGCAGCTTAGGTCAGGGCAAAAGAGGAAACACCATATATTTT. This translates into CASSLGQGKRGNTIYF.

CDR3 sequence reads: CASSLGGGTEAFF. CDR3 coding DNA: TGTGCCAGCAGCTTGGGGGGAGGCACTGAAGCTTTCTTT. J is TRBJ1-1 and V is TRBV13; possibly TRBD1 for D (5 bases). The CDR3 runs to 13 residues. Per the germline V gene, CDR1 is PRHDT and CDR2 is FYEKMQ (reference sequence). Trimming pared 3 bases from V and 4 bases from J, leaving 9 bases between.

As DNA, the CDR3 is TGTGCCAGTAACGGGGAAGCTCCTAACTATGGCTACACCTTC. Encoded protein: CASNGEAPNYGYTF. V is TRBV19 and J is TRBJ1-2; D remains ambiguous. V lost 7 bases and J 0 bases, leaving 12 bases between the germline ends. From germline, CDR1 is LNHDA and CDR2 SQIVND (reference sequence). This CDR3 spans 14 amino acids. The full variable domain, its missing parts supplied by reference TRBV19 and TRBJ1-2, is DGGITQSPKYLFRKEGQNVTLSCEQNLNHDAMYWYRQDPGQGLRLIYYSQIVNDFQKGDIAEGYSVSREKKESFPLTVTSAQKNPTAFYLCASNGEAPNYGYTFGSGTRLTVV.

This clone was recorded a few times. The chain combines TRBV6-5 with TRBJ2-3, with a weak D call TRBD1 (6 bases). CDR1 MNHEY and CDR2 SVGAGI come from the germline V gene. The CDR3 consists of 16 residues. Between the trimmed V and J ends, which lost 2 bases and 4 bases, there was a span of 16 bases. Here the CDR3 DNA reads TGTGCCAGCAGTTACGATACAGGGTTGGTCTCAGATACGCAGTATTTT. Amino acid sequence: CASSYDTGLVSDTQYF.

The chain's CDR3 is CASSQGRSGSYEQYF. The CDR3 bases are TGTGCCAGCAGCCAAGGTAGATCGGGTTCTTACGAGCAGTACTTC. V usage is TRBV4-2 and J usage is TRBJ2-7; no firm D call. Germline loops: CDR1 LGHNA, CDR2 YNFKEQ. V was trimmed by 1 base and J by 4 bases, leaving 14 bases between them. This CDR3 contains 15 residues.

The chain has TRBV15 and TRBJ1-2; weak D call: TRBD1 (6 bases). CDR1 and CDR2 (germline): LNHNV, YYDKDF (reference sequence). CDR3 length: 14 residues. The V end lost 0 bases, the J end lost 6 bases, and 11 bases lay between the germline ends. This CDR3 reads CATSRDRGKDGYTF. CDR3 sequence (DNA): TGTGCCACCAGCAGAGACAGGGGAAAGGATGGCTACACCTTC. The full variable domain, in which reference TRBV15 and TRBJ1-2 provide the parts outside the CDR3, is DAMVIQNPRYQVTQFGKPVTLSCSQTLNHNVMYWYQQKSSQAPKLLFHYYDKDFNNEADTPDNFQSRRPNTSFCFLDIRSPGLGDTAMYLCATSRDRGKDGYTFGSGTRLTVV.

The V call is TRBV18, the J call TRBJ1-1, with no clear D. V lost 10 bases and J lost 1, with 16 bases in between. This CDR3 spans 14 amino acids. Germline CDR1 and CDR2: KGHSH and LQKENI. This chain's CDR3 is CAKLNGGGNTEAFF. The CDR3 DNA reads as TGTGCCAAACTAAATGGCGGCGGGAACACTGAAGCTTTCTTT.

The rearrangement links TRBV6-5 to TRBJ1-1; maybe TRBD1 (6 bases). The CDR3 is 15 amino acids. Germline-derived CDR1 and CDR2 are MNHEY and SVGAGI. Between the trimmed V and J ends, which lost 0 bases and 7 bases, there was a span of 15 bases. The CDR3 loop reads CASSYSYREVGEAFF. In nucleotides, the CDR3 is TGTGCCAGCAGTTACTCGTACAGGGAAGTCGGTGAAGCTTTCTTT.

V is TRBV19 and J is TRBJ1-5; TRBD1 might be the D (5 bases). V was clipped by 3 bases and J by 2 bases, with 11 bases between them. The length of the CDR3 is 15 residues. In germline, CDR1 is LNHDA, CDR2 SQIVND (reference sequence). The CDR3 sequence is CASSIQGNGNQPQHF. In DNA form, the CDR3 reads TGTGCCAGTAGTATCCAGGGTAATGGCAATCAGCCCCAGCATTTT.

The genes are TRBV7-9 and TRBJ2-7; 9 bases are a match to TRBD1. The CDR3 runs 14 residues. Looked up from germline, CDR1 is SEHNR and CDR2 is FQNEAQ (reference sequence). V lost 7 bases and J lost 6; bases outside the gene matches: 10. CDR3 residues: CASNWGTGFSEQYF. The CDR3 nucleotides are TGTGCCAGCAACTGGGGGACAGGGTTTTCCGAGCAGTACTTC.

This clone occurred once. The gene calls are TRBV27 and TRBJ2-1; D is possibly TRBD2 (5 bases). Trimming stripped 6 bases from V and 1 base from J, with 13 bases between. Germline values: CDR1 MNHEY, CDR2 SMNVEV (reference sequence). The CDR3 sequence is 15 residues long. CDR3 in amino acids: CASSQGLSSYNEQFF. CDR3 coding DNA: TGTGCCAGCAGCCAAGGACTCTCATCCTACAATGAGCAGTTCTTC.

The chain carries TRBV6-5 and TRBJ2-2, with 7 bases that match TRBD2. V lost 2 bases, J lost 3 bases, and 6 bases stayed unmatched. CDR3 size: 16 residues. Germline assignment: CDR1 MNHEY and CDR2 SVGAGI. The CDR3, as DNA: TGTGCCAGCAGTTACAACCGGGGGGACCACACCGGGGAGCTGTTTTTT. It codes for CASSYNRGDHTGELFF.

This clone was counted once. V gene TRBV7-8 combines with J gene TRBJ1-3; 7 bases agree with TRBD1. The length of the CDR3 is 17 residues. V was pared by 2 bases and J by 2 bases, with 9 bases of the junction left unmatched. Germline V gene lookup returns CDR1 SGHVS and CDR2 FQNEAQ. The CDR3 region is CASSLTRQGRAGNTIYF. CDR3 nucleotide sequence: TGTGCCAGCAGCTTAACGAGACAGGGTAGGGCTGGAAACACCATATATTTT. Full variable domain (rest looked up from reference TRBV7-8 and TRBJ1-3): GAGVSQSPRYKVAKRGQDVALRCDPISGHVSLFWYQQALGQGPEFLTYFQNEAQLDKSGLPSDRFFAERPEGSVSTLKIQRTQQEDSAVYLCASSLTRQGRAGNTIYFGEGSWLTVV.

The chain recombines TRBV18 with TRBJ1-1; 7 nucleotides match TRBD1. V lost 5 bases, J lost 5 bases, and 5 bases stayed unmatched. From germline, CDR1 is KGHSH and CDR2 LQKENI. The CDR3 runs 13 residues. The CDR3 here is CASSTGEWTEAFF. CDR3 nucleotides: TGTGCCAGCTCAACAGGGGAATGGACTGAAGCTTTCTTT. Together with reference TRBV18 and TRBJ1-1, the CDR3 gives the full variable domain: NAGVMQNPRHLVRRRGQEARLRCSPMKGHSHVYWYRQLPEEGLKFMVYLQKENIIDESGMPKERFSAEFPKEGPSILRIQQVVRGDSAAYFCASSTGEWTEAFFGQGTRLTVV.

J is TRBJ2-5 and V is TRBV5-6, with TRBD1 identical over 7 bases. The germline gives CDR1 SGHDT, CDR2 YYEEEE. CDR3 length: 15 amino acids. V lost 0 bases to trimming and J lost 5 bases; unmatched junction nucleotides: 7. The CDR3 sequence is CASSLGFGQAETQYF. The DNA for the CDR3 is TGTGCCAGCAGCTTGGGGTTCGGACAGGCGGAGACCCAGTACTTC.

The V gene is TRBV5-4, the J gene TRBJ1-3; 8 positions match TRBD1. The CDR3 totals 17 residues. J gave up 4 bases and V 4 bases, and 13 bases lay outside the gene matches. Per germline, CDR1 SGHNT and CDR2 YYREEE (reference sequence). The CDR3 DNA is TGTGCCAGCAGCCCGGGGTTGCGCAGGGGGCCAGGAAACACCATATATTTT. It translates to CASSPGLRRGPGNTIYF.

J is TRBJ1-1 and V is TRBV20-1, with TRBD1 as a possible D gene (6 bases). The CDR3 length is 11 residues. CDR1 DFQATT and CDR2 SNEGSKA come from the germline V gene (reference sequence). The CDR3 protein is CSIKGQFEAFF. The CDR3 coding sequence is TGCAGCATAAAAGGACAGTTTGAAGCTTTCTTT.

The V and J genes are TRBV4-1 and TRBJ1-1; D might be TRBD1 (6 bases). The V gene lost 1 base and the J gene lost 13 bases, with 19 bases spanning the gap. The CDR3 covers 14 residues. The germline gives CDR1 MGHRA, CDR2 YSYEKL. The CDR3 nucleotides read TGCGCCAGCAGCCAAGGGGAACAGGGAAGAAAAGGTTTCTTT. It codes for CASSQGEQGRKGFF.

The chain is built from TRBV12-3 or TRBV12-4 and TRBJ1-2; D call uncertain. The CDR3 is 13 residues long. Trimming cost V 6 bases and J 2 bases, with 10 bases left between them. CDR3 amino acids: CASSRTGNYGYTF. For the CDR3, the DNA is TGTGCCAGCAGCCGGACGGGGAACTATGGCTACACCTTC.

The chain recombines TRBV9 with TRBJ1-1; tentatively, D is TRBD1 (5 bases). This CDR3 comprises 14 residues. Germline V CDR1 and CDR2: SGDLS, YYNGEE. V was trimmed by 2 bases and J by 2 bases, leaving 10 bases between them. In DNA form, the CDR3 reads TGTGCCAGCAGCGTGGAGGGGAAAAACACTGAAGCTTTCTTT. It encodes CASSVEGKNTEAFF.

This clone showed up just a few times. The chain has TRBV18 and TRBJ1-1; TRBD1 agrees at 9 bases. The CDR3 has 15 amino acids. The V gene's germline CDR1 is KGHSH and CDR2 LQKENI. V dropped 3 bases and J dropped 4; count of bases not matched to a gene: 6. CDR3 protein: CASSPPGQGITEAFF. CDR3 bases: TGTGCCAGCTCACCTCCGGGACAGGGAATCACTGAAGCTTTCTTT.

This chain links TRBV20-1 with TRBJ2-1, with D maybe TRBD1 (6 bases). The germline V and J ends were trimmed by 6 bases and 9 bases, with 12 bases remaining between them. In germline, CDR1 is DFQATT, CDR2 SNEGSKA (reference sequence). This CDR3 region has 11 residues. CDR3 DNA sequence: TGCAGTGCCCCTGGGACAAGTGAGCAGTTCTTC. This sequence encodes CSAPGTSEQFF.

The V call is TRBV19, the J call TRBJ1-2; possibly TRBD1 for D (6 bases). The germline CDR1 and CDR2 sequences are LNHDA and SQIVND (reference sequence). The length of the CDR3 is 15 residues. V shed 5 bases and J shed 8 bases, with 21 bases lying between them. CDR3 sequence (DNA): TGTGCCAGTAGTGCCTCCAGGGGCCCCAATCGGGGCTACACCTTC. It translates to CASSASRGPNRGYTF.

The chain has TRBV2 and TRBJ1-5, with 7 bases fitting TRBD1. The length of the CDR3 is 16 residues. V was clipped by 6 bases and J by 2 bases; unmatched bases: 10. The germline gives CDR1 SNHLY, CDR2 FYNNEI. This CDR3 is CASSAATGIGNQPQHF. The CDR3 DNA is TGTGCCAGCAGCGCCGCGACAGGGATAGGCAATCAGCCCCAGCATTTT. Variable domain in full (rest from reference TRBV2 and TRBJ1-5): EPEVTQTPSHQVTQMGQEVILRCVPISNHLYFYWYRQILGQKVEFLVSFYNNEISEKSEIFDDQFSVERPDGSNFTLKIRSTKLEDSAMYFCASSAATGIGNQPQHFGDGTRLSIL.

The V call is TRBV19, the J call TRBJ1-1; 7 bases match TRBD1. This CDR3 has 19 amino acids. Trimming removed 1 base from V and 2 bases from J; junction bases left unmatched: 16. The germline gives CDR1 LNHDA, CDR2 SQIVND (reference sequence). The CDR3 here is CASSIAKGQTLPLNTEAFF. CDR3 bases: TGTGCCAGTAGTATAGCCAAGGGACAGACCCTACCCTTAAACACTGAAGCTTTCTTT. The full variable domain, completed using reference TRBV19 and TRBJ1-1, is DGGITQSPKYLFRKEGQNVTLSCEQNLNHDAMYWYRQDPGQGLRLIYYSQIVNDFQKGDIAEGYSVSREKKESFPLTVTSAQKNPTAFYLCASSIAKGQTLPLNTEAFFGQGTRLTVV.